This T cell receptor (beta chain) was captured in a study of Ad26.COV2.S vaccination and SARS-CoV-2 variants. Study results and limitations: Recipients of either vaccine or placebo displayed similar breadth of non-spike TCRs. The TCR-based breadth and depth measures might underestimate overall T cell responses.

Treatment specified: some 20 received Ad26.COV2.S at low or high dose, single or two shots; 5 received placebo; per-sample allocation not given. Sampling occurred on day 63 after the first vaccine or placebo injection. Expression of Wuhan-strain SARS-CoV-2 spike came from the Ad26 vector that formed the vaccine. Of note for this clone: Its specificity is not known.

Assay: immunoSEQ multiplex PCR; the TCRdb copy retains only in-frame clones and omits some. The data hold almost 400,000 clones, with 75% to 90% observed a single time. The CDR3 is 14 residues long. The germline V gene encodes CDR1 SGHVS and CDR2 FNYEAQ. The V gene lost 1 base and the J gene lost 3 bases, with 9 bases spanning the gap. The receptor comes from a person aged 18-65 years who received the Ad26.COV2.S COVID-19 vaccine or a placebo. Specimen: peripheral blood, collected in a trial of Ad26.COV2.S vaccine versus placebo. The chain carries TRBV7-6 and TRBJ1-1, with a possible D match to TRBD1 (5 bases). The CDR3 protein is CASSLGTGYTEAFF. The CDR3 DNA is TGTGCCAGCAGCTTAGGCACAGGATACACTGAAGCTTTCTTT. The full variable domain, with the rest looked up from reference TRBV7-6 and TRBJ1-1, is GAGVSQSPRYKVTKRGQDVALRCDPISGHVSLYWYRQALGQGPEFLTYFNYEAQQDKSGLPNDRFSAERPEGSISTLTIQRTEQRDSAMYRCASSLGTGYTEAFFGQGTRLTVV.